These T cell receptor beta chains were read from a single sample in a study of CD8 T cells in Susac syndrome. TCRdb itself ran the immunoSEQ multiplex PCR reads through MiXCR, one entry per CDR3 protein. The sample has some 200,000 distinct CDR3 sequences; 95% are singletons. Sequenced input: CD4+ T cells from PBMCs. Source of these receptors: a human donor with multiple sclerosis. CDR3s include the opening cysteine and the closing phenylalanine or tryptophan. D genes are given only for firm matches. The size of a clone is reported for some rows only, either as once, few or many, or as a class for expanded clones.

>TRBD2|TRBV20-1|NA|TRBJ2-7
CSARVTSGKVYEQYF
TGCAGTGCTAGAGTCACTAGCGGGAAGGTCTACGAGCAGTACTTC
>NA|TRBV30|NA|TRBJ1-1
CAWNRLTEAFF
TGTGCCTGGAACAGGTTGACTGAAGCTTTCTTT
>NA|TRBV12-3/TRBV12-4|NA|TRBJ1-4
CASSLGGSVEKLFF
TGTGCCAGCAGTTTAGGTGGCAGCGTCGAAAAACTGTTTTTT
>NA|TRBV29-1|NA|TRBJ1-2
CSARTSVYGYTF
TGCAGCGCCCGGACTTCGGTCTATGGCTACACCTTC
>TRBD1|TRBV13|NA|TRBJ2-3
CASSLGGGRGTQYF
TGTGCCAGCAGCTTAGGAGGGGGCCGGGGTACGCAGTATTTT
>NA|TRBV7-9|NA|TRBJ2-2
CASSLEQVTGELFF
TGTGCCAGCAGCTTAGAACAGGTCACCGGGGAGCTGTTTTTT
>NA|TRBV27|NA|TRBJ2-6
CASSSFSGANVLTF
TGTGCCAGCAGTTCCTTCTCTGGGGCCAACGTCCTGACTTTC
>NA|TRBV20-1|NA|TRBJ2-5
CSATTQESGYQETQYF
TGCAGTGCTACTACCCAGGAATCCGGCTACCAAGAGACCCAGTACTTC
>NA|TRBV20-1|NA|TRBJ1-1
CSARDRIEAFF
TGCAGTGCTAGAGATCGCATTGAAGCTTTCTTT
>NA|TRBV29-1|NA|TRBJ2-7
CSVVGGVRSYEQYF
TGCAGCGTTGTTGGTGGGGTGCGCTCCTACGAGCAGTACTTC
>TRBD1|TRBV20-1|NA|TRBJ2-7
CSARPLQGARDEQYF
TGCAGTGCTAGACCCTTACAGGGGGCTCGGGACGAGCAGTACTTC
>TRBD1|TRBV7-9|once|TRBJ1-1
CASSSNDRDRAFF
TGTGCCAGCAGCTCTAACGACAGGGATAGGGCTTTCTTT
>TRBD2|TRBV5-1|NA|TRBJ2-2
CASSDRLAGVGTGELFF
TGCGCCAGCAGCGACCGACTAGCGGGAGTCGGCACCGGGGAGCTGTTTTTT
>NA|TRBV29-1|once|TRBJ1-4
CSVARNPGDNEKLFF
TGCAGCGTCGCAAGAAATCCCGGGGATAATGAAAAACTGTTTTTT
>NA|TRBV11-3|NA|TRBJ2-5
CASSFGPEETQYF
TGTGCCAGCAGCTTTGGCCCAGAGGAGACCCAGTACTTC
>NA|TRBV2|NA|TRBJ2-3
CASSERRADTQYF
TGTGCCAGCAGTGAAAGGAGGGCAGATACGCAGTATTTT
>TRBD2|TRBV14|NA|TRBJ2-7
CASSQVGWTSGLSSYEQYF
TGTGCCAGCAGCCAAGTCGGTTGGACTAGCGGGCTTAGCTCCTACGAGCAGTACTTC
>NA|TRBV20-1|once|TRBJ2-7
CSASPLDEQYF
TGCAGTGCTAGTCCCCTCGACGAGCAGTACTTC
>NA|TRBV7-3|once|TRBJ1-1
CASRDGRNTEAFF
TGTGCCAGCAGAGATGGGAGGAACACTGAAGCTTTCTTT
>NA|TRBV7-8|NA|TRBJ1-5
CASSFGLGSNQPQHF
TGTGCCAGCAGCTTCGGACTGGGGAGCAATCAGCCCCAGCATTTT